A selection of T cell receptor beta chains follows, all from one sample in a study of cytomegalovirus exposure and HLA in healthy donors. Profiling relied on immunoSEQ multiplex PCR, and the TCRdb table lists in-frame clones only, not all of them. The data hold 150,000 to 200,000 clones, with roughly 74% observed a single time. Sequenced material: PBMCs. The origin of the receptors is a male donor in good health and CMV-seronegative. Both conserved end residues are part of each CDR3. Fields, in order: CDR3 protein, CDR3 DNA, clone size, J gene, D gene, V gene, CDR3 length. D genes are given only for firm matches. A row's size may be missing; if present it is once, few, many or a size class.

CDR3: CASSYRPGQGYTF
DNA: TGTGCCAGCAGTTACAGGCCAGGGCAGGGCTACACCTTC
size: few
J: TRBJ1-2
D: .
V: TRBV6-5
length: 13

CDR3: CASTPLAGSHNEQFF
DNA: TGTGCCAGCACCCCACTAGCGGGAAGCCACAATGAGCAGTTCTTC
size: .
J: TRBJ2-1
D: TRBD2
V: TRBV5-5
length: 15

CDR3: CSVESASGGAPDTQYF
DNA: TGCAGCGTTGAAAGTGCTAGCGGGGGGGCCCCAGATACGCAGTATTTT
size: .
J: TRBJ2-3
D: TRBD2
V: TRBV29-1
length: 16

CDR3: CASSQEESHSYEQYF
DNA: TGCGCCAGCAGTCAAGAGGAGTCACACTCCTACGAGCAGTACTTC
size: few
J: TRBJ2-7
D: .
V: TRBV23-1
length: 15

CDR3: CASSDGLLSYNEQFF
DNA: TGTGCCAGCAGTGACGGGCTGCTGTCCTACAATGAGCAGTTCTTC
size: few
J: TRBJ2-1
D: .
V: TRBV6-4
length: 15

CDR3: CASSDSGGAYNEQFF
DNA: TGTGCCAGCAGTGACTCCGGGGGGGCCTACAATGAGCAGTTCTTC
size: few
J: TRBJ2-1
D: TRBD2
V: TRBV6-4
length: 15

CDR3: CASRGRDTDTQYF
DNA: TGTGCCAGCAGGGGCCGGGACACAGATACGCAGTATTTT
size: .
J: TRBJ2-3
D: .
V: TRBV6-1
length: 13

CDR3: CASRIQGMTEAFF
DNA: TGTGCCAGCCGGATACAGGGAATGACTGAAGCTTTCTTT
size: .
J: TRBJ1-1
D: .
V: TRBV18
length: 13

CDR3: CASSPDRGGGDEQFF
DNA: TGTGCCAGCAGTCCCGACAGGGGTGGAGGGGATGAGCAGTTCTTC
size: .
J: TRBJ2-1
D: TRBD1
V: TRBV7-9
length: 15

CDR3: CASSDRGGALSYEQYF
DNA: TGTGCCAGCAGTGACAGAGGGGGGGCCCTCTCCTACGAGCAGTACTTC
size: few
J: TRBJ2-7
D: .
V: TRBV28
length: 16

CDR3: CASSYSALQDTGELFF
DNA: TGTGCCAGCAGTTACTCGGCCTTACAAGACACCGGGGAGCTGTTTTTT
size: .
J: TRBJ2-2
D: .
V: TRBV6-5
length: 16

CDR3: CASSAGTVNTEAFF
DNA: TGTGCCAGCAGTGCCGGGACAGTGAACACTGAAGCTTTCTTT
size: .
J: TRBJ1-1
D: TRBD1
V: TRBV25-1
length: 14

CDR3: CASSPLGDSDTEAFF
DNA: TGTGCCAGTAGTCCCCTAGGGGATTCAGACACTGAAGCTTTCTTT
size: .
J: TRBJ1-1
D: .
V: TRBV19
length: 15

CDR3: CASTDGSLEAYEQYF
DNA: TGTGCCAGCACCGACGGGTCACTTGAAGCCTACGAGCAGTACTTC
size: .
J: TRBJ2-7
D: .
V: TRBV7-9
length: 15

CDR3: CASSDSVSGSLQKRTQYF
DNA: TGTGCCAGCAGTGACTCGGTTAGCGGGAGTTTACAGAAGAGAACCCAGTACTTC
size: .
J: TRBJ2-5
D: TRBD2
V: TRBV6-4
length: 18

CDR3: CASSATGNEQFF
DNA: TGTGCCAGCAGTGCTACCGGGAATGAGCAGTTCTTC
size: .
J: TRBJ2-1
D: .
V: TRBV9
length: 12

CDR3: CASSLAREQFF
DNA: TGTGCCAGCAGCTTAGCGCGTGAGCAGTTCTTC
size: .
J: TRBJ2-1
D: .
V: TRBV7-9
length: 11

CDR3: CASSGQDTEAFF
DNA: TGTGCCAGCAGTGGACAGGACACTGAAGCTTTCTTT
size: .
J: TRBJ1-1
D: TRBD1
V: TRBV6-5
length: 12